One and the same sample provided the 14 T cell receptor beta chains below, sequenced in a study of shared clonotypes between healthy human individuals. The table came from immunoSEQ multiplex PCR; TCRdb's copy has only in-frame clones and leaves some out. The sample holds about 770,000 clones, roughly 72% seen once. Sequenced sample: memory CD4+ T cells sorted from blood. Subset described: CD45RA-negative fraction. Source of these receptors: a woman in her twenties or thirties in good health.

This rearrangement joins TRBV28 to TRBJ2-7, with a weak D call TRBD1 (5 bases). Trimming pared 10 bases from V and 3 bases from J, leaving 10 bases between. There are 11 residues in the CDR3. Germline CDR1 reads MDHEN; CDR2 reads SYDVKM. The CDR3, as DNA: TGTGCCACCTCCCAGGGCTACGAGCAGTACTTC. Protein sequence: CATSQGYEQYF.

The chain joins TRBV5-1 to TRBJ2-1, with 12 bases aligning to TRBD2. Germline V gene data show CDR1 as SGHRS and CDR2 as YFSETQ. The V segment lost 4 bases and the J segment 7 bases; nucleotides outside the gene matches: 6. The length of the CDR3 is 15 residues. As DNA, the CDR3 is TGCGCCAGCAGCGCGACTAGCGGGAGTTCGAATGAGCAGTTCTTC. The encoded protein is CASSATSGSSNEQFF.

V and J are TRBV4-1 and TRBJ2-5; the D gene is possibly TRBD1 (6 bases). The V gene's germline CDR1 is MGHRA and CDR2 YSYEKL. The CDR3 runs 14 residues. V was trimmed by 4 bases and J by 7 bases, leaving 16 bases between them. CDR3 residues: CASSPPTGSRTQYF. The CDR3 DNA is TGCGCCAGCAGCCCGCCGACAGGCTCGAGGACCCAGTACTTC.

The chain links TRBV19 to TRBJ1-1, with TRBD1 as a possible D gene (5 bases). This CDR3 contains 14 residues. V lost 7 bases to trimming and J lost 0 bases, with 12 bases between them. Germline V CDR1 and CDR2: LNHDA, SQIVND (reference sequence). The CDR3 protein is CASTQGRMNTEAFF. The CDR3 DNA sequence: TGTGCCAGTACCCAGGGACGGATGAACACTGAAGCTTTCTTT.

CDR3 DNA: TGTGCCAGCCGGACAGGGGACGAGCAGTACTTC. Its protein is CASRTGDEQYF. The V and J genes are TRBV18 and TRBJ2-7; 9 bases align to TRBD1. From germline, CDR1 is KGHSH and CDR2 LQKENI. This CDR3 comprises 11 residues. V lost 8 bases and J lost 5; bases outside the gene matches: 1. Full variable domain (outside the CDR3, taken from reference TRBV18 and TRBJ2-7): NAGVMQNPRHLVRRRGQEARLRCSPMKGHSHVYWYRQLPEEGLKFMVYLQKENIIDESGMPKERFSAEFPKEGPSILRIQQVVRGDSAAYFCASRTGDEQYFGPGTRLTVT.

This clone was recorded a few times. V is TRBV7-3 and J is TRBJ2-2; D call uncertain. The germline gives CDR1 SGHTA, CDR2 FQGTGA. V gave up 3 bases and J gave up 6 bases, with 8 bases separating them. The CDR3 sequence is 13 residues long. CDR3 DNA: TGTGCCAGCAGCTTCCCCCCTGCCGGGGAGCTGTTTTTT. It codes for CASSFPPAGELFF.

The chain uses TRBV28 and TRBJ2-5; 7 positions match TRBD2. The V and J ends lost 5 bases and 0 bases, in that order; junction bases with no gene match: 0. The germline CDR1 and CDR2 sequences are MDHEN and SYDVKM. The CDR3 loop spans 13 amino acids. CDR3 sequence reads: CASSGGDQETQYF. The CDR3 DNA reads TGTGCCAGCAGTGGGGGGGACCAAGAGACCCAGTACTTC.

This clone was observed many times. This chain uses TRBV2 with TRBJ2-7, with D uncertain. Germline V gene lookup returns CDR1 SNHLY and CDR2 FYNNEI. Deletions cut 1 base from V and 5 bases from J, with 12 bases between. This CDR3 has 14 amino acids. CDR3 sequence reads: CASSEGTLKDEQYF. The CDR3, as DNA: TGTGCCAGCAGTGAAGGGACCCTCAAAGACGAGCAGTACTTC.

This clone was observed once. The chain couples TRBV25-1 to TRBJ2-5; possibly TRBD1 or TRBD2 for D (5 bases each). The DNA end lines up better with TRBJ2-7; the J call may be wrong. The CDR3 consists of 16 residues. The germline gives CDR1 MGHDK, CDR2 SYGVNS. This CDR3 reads CASSGFGTQSSYEQYF. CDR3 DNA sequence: TGTGCCAGCAGTGGGTTCGGGACGCAGAGCTCCTACGAGCAGTACTTC.

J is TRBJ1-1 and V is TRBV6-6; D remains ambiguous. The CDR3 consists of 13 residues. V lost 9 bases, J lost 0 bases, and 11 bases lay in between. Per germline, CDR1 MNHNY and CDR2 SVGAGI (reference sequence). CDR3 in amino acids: CASQTVMNTEAFF. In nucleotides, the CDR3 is TGTGCCAGTCAGACTGTGATGAACACTGAAGCTTTCTTT.

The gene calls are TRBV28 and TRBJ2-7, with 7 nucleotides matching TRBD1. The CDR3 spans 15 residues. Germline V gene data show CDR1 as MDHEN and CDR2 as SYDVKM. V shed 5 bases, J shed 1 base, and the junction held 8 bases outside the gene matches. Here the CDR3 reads CASSAPGTASYEQYF. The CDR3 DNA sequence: TGTGCCAGCAGTGCCCCCGGGACAGCTTCCTACGAGCAGTACTTC.

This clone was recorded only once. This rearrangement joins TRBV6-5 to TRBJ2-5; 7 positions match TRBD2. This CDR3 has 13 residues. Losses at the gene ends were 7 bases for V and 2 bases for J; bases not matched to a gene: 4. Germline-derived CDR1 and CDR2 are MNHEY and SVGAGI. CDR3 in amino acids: CASTGGVQETQYF. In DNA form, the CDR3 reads TGTGCCAGCACTGGGGGGGTGCAAGAGACCCAGTACTTC.

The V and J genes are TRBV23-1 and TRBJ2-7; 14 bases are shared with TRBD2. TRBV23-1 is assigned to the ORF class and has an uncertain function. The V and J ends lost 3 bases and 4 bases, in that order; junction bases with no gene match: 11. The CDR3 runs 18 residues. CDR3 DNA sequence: TGCGCCAGCAGTCAGCCTTGGGAGGGACTAGCGGGAGAATACGAGCAGTACTTC. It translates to CASSQPWEGLAGEYEQYF.

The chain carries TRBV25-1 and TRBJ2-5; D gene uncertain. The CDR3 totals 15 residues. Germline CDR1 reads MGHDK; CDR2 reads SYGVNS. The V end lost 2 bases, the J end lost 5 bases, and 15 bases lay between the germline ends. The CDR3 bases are TGTGCCAGCAGTGAACAGTTAATCAAGGGTGAGACCCAGTACTTC. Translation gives CASSEQLIKGETQYF.